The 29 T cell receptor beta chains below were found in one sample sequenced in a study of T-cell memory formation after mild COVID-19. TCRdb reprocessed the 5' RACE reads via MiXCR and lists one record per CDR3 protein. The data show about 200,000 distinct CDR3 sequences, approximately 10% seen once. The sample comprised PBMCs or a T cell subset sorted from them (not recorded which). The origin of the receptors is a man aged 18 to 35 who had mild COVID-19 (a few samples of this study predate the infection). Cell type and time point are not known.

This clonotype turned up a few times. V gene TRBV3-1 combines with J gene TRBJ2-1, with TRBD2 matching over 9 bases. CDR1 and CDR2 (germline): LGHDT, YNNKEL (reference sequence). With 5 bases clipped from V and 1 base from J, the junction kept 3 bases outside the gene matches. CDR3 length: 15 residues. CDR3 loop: CASSKSGGSYNEQFF. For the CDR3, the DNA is TGTGCCAGCAGCAAGAGCGGGGGGTCCTACAATGAGCAGTTCTTC.

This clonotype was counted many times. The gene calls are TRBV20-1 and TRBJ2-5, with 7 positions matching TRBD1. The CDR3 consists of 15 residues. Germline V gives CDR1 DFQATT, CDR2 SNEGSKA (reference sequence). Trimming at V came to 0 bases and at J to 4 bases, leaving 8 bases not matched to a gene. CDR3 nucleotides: TGCAGTGCTAGAGAGTCCAAGGGGGCGATAGAGACCCAGTACTTC. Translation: CSARESKGAIETQYF.

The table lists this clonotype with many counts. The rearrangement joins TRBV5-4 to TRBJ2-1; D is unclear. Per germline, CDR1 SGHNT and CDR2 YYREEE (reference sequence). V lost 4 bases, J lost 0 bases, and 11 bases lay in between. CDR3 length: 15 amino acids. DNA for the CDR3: TGTGCCAGCAGCCTGACAAGTAGCTCCTACAATGAGCAGTTCTTC. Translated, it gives CASSLTSSSYNEQFF.

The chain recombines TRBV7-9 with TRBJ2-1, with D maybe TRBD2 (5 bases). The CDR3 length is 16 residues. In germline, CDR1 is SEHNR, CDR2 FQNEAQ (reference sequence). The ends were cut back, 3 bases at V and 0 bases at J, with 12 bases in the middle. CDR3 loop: CASSLVGGLSYNEQFF. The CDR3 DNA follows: TGTGCCAGCAGCTTGGTAGGCGGACTCTCCTACAATGAGCAGTTCTTC.

CDR3 DNA: TGTGCCAGCAGCTTAAGGAGGCAGGTTCAGGGGAATGAGCAGTTCTTC. This gives the protein CASSLRRQVQGNEQFF. This sequence joins TRBV7-8 and TRBJ2-1; D is possibly TRBD1 (6 bases). The CDR3 sequence is 16 residues long. Per germline, CDR1 SGHVS and CDR2 FQNEAQ. V gave up 2 bases and J gave up 7 bases, with 18 bases separating them.

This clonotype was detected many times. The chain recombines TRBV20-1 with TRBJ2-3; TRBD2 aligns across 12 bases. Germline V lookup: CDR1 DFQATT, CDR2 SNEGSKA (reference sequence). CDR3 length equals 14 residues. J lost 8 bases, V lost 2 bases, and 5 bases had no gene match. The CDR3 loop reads CSARPSGGAVTQYF. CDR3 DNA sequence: TGCAGTGCTAGACCTAGCGGGGGGGCGGTTACGCAGTATTTT.

The CDR3 nucleotides are TGTGCCATCAGTGAGTCGGGGAAGGCCGGACGCCGTAATGAAAAACTGTTTTTT. It encodes CAISESGKAGRRNEKLFF. J is TRBJ1-4 and V is TRBV10-3; D is unclear. The V end lost 0 bases, the J end lost 4 bases, and 18 bases lay between the germline ends. Looked up from germline, CDR1 is ENHRY and CDR2 is SYGVKD. The CDR3 runs to 18 residues.

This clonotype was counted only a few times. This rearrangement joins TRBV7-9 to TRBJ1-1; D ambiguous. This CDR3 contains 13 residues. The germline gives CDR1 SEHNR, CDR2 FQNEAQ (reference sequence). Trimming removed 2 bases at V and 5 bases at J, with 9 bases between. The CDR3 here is CASSLSHGTEAFF. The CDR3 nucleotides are TGTGCCAGCAGCTTAAGCCACGGGACTGAAGCTTTCTTT.

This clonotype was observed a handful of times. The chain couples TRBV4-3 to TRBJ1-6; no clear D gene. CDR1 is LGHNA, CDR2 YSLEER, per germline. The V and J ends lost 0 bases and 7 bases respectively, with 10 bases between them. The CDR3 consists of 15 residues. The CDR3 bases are TGCGCCAGCAGCCAAGAATCGGGATTGAATTCACCCCTCCACTTT. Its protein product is CASSQESGLNSPLHF.

CDR3 region: CASRLPGSETQYF. The CDR3 coding sequence is TGTGCCAGCAGACTTCCAGGAAGCGAGACCCAGTACTTC. V gene TRBV6-2 or TRBV6-3 combines with J gene TRBJ2-5; D gene ambiguous. The CDR3 sequence is 13 residues long. The germline V gene has CDR1 MNHEY and CDR2 SVGEGT. V lost 6 bases to trimming and J lost 5 bases, with 13 bases between them.

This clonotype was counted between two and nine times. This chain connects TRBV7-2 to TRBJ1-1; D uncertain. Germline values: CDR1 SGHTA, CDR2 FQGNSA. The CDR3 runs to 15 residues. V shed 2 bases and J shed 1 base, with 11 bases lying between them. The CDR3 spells CASSLSVDRNTEAFF. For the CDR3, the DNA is TGTGCCAGCAGCTTATCGGTGGATAGGAACACTGAAGCTTTCTTT.

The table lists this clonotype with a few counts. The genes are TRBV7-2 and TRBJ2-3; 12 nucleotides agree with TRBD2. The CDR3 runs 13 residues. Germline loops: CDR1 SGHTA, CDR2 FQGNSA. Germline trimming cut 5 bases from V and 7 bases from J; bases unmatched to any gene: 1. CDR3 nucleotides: TGTGCCAGCAGCCGGACTAGCGGGAATACGCAGTATTTT. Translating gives CASSRTSGNTQYF. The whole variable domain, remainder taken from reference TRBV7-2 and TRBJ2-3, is GAGVSQSPSNKVTEKGKDVELRCDPISGHTALYWYRQSLGQGLEFLIYFQGNSAPDKSGLPSDRFSAERTGGSVSTLTIQRTQQEDSAVYLCASSRTSGNTQYFGPGTRLTVL.

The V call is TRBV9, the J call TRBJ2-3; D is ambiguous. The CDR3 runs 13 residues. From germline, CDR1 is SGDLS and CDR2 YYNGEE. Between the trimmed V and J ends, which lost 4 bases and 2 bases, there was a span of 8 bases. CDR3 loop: CASSQGITDTQYF. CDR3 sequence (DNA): TGTGCCAGCAGCCAAGGGATCACAGATACGCAGTATTTT.

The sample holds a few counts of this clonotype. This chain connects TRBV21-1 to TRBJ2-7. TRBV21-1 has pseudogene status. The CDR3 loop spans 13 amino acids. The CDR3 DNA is TGTGCCAGCAGCAAAGCTGGCTCCTACGAGCAGTACGTC. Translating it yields CASSKAGSYEQYV.

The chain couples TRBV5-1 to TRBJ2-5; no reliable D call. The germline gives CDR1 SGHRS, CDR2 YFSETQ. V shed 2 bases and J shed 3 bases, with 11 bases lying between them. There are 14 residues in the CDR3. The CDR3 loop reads CASSLSLPKETQYF. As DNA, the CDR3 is TGCGCCAGCAGCTTAAGTCTACCCAAAGAGACCCAGTACTTC. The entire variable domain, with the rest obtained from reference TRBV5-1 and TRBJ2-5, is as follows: KAGVTQTPRYLIKTRGQQVTLSCSPISGHRSVSWYQQTPGQGLQFLFEYFSETQRNKGNFPGRFSGRQFSNSRSEMNVSTLELGDSALYLCASSLSLPKETQYFGPGTRLLVL.

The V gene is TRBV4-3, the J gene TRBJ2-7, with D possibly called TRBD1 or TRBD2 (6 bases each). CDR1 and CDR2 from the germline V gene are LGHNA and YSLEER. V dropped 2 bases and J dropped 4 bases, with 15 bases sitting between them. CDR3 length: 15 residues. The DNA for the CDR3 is TGCGCCAGCAGCCAAAGATGGGGGGCCACATACGAGCAGTACTTC. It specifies CASSQRWGATYEQYF.

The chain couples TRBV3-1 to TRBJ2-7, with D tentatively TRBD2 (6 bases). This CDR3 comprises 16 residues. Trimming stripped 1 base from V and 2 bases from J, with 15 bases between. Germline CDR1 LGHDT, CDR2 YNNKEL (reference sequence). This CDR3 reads CASSQAHAGGAYEQYF. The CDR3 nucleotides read TGTGCCAGCAGCCAAGCCCATGCTGGAGGGGCCTACGAGCAGTACTTC.

CDR3 bases: TGTGCCAGCTCACCTCCAGCGAACACTGAAGCTTTCTTT. It codes for CASSPPANTEAFF. The V gene is TRBV18, the J gene TRBJ1-1; no reliable D call. V lost 3 bases to trimming and J lost 1 base, with 6 bases between them. The CDR3 runs 13 residues. Per the germline V gene, CDR1 is KGHSH and CDR2 is LQKENI.

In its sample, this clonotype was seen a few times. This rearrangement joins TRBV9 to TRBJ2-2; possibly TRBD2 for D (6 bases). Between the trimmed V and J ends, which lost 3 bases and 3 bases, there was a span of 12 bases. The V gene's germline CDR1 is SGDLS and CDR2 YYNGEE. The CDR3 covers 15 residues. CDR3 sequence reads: CASSEGLIDTGELFF. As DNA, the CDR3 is TGTGCCAGCAGCGAGGGACTGATCGACACCGGGGAGCTGTTTTTT.

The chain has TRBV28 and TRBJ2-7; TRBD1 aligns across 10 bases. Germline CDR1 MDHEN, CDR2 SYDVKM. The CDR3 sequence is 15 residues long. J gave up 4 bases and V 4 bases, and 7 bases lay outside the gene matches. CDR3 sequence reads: CASSSLTGGRYEQYV. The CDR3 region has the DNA TGTGCCAGCAGTTCTTTGACAGGGGGCAGGTACGAGCAGTACGTC.

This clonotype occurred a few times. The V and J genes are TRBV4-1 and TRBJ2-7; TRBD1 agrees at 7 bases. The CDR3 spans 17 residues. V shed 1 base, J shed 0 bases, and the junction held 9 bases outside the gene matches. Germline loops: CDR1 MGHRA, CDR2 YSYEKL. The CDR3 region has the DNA TGCGCCAGCAGCCAAGGTGGGGGACAGAGCCTCTCCTACGAGCAGTACTTC. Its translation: CASSQGGGQSLSYEQYF.

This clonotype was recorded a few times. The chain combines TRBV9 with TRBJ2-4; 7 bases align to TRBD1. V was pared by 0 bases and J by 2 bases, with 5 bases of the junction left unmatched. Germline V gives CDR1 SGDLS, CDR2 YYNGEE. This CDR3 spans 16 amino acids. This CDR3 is CASSVEGGSTKNIQYF. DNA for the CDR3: TGTGCCAGCAGCGTAGAAGGGGGCTCTACCAAAAACATTCAGTACTTC.

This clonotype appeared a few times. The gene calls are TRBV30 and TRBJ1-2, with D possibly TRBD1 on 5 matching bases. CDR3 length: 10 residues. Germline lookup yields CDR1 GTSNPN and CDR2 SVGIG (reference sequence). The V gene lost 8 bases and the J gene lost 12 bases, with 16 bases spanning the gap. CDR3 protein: CAVGIGEDTF. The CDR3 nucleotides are TGTGCCGTTGGAATAGGGGAGGACACCTTC.

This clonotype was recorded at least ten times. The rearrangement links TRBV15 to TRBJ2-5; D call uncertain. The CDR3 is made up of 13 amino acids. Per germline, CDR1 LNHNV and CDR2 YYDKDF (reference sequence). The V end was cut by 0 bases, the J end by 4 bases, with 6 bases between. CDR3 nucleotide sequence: TGTGCCACCAGCAGAGATCACTCAGAGACCCAGTACTTC. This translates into CATSRDHSETQYF.

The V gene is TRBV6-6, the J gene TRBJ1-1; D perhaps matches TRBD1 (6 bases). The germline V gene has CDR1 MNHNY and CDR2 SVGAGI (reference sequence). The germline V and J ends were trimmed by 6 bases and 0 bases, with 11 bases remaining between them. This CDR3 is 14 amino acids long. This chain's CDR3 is CASRRQEMNTEAFF. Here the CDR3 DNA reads TGTGCCAGCAGAAGACAGGAGATGAACACTGAAGCTTTCTTT.

Written as DNA, the CDR3 is TGTGCCAGCAGGGAGCGGGGGGGCCCCGGGGAGCTGTTTTTT. It is translated as CASRERGGPGELFF. V gene TRBV6-2 or TRBV6-3 combines with J gene TRBJ2-2, with 10 positions matching TRBD2. Germline loops: CDR1 MNHEY, CDR2 SVGEGT. This CDR3 is 14 amino acids long. The junction had 4 bases not matched to a gene; V was cut back by 6 bases and J by 6 bases.

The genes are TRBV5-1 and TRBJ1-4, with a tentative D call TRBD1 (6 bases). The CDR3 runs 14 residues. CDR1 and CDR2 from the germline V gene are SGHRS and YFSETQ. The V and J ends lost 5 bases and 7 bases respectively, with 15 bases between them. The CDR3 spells CASRGQGLSEKLFF. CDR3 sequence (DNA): TGCGCCAGCAGAGGCCAGGGGCTTAGTGAAAAACTGTTTTTT.

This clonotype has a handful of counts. The CDR3 coding sequence is TGTGCCAGCAGCCCCCACCAGGGGGGTCTCGGGGTACTCACCATATATTTT. It encodes CASSPHQGGLGVLTIYF. This chain uses TRBV7-2 with TRBJ1-3; 7 bases fit TRBD1. The V and J ends lost 5 bases and 9 bases, in that order; junction bases with no gene match: 19. Germline V gene sequence: CDR1 SGHTA, CDR2 FQGNSA. The CDR3 has 17 amino acids.

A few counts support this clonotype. Here the CDR3 DNA reads TGTGCCAGCTCGGGTCAGATCACCGGGGAGCTGTTTTTT. Protein product: CASSGQITGELFF. This chain uses TRBV7-2 with TRBJ2-2, with unresolved D. Trimming pared 8 bases from V and 4 bases from J, leaving 11 bases between. This CDR3 spans 13 amino acids. Germline V gene data show CDR1 as SGHTA and CDR2 as FQGNSA.